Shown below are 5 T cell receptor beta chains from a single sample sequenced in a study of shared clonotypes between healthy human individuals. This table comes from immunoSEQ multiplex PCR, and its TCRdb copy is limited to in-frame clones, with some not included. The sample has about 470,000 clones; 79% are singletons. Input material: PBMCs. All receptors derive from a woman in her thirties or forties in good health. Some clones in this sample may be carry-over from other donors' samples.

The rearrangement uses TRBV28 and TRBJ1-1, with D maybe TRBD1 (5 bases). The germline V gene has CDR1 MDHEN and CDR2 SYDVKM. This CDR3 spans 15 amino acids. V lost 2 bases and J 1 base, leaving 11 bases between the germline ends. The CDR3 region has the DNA TGTGCCAGCAGTTTAGGCAGGGCCTGGAACACTGAAGCTTTCTTT. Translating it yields CASSLGRAWNTEAFF.

The CDR3: CASSPEVGSGANVLTF. In nucleotides, the CDR3 is TGTGCCAGCAGTCCGGAGGTAGGCTCTGGGGCCAACGTCCTGACTTTC. This chain connects TRBV2 to TRBJ2-6; D may be TRBD2 (5 bases). Germline V gene data show CDR1 as SNHLY and CDR2 as FYNNEI. The CDR3 sequence is 16 residues long. The V end was cut by 5 bases, the J end by 0 bases, with 11 bases between.

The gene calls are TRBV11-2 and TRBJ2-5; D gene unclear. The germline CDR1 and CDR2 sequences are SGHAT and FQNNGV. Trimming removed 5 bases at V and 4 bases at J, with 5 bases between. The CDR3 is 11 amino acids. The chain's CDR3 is CASSRVETQYF. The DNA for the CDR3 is TGTGCCAGCAGCCGTGTAGAGACCCAGTACTTC.

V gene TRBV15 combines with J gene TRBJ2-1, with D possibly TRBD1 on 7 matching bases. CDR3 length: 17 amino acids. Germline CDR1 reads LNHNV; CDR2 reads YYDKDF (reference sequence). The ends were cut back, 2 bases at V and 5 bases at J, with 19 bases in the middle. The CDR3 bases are TGTGCCACCAGCAGACCGTACAGCAGGGGGGTAAACAATGAGCAGTTCTTC. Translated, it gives CATSRPYSRGVNNEQFF.

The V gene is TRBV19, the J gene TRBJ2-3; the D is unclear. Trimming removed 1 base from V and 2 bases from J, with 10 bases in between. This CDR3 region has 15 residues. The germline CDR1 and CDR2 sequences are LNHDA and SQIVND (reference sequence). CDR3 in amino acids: CASSIVGETTDTQYF. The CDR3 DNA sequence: TGTGCCAGTAGTATAGTAGGAGAAACCACAGATACGCAGTATTTT.